The 19 T cell receptor beta chains given below trace back to one sample, sequenced in a study of cytomegalovirus exposure and HLA in healthy donors. Amplification used 60 Vbeta primers and 13 Jbeta primers. The data were produced by immunoSEQ multiplex PCR, yet TCRdb's version contains in-frame clones alone and is incomplete. Seen here are about 180,000 clones, around 80% observed once, and the top ten hold 0.65% to 0.75%. Sequencing input: PBMCs. Receptors originate from a woman between 35 and 50 years old in good health and CMV-seronegative.

The chain combines TRBV6-5 with TRBJ1-2, with TRBD1 matching 7 bases. V dropped 6 bases and J dropped 8; count of bases not matched to a gene: 9. This CDR3 spans 13 amino acids. Germline V gives CDR1 MNHEY, CDR2 SVGAGI. This CDR3 reads CASRGTGVVGYTF. The CDR3 bases are TGTGCCAGCAGAGGAACAGGGGTTGTCGGCTACACCTTC.

Only one count was recorded for this clone. This rearrangement joins TRBV20-1 to TRBJ2-3; possible D gene TRBD2, 5 bases. V was clipped by 6 bases and J by 2 bases, with 6 bases between them. This CDR3 spans 11 amino acids. Germline V gene data show CDR1 as DFQATT and CDR2 as SNEGSKA (reference sequence). The CDR3 reads CSAEDTDTQYF. CDR3 bases: TGCAGTGCGGAGGACACAGATACGCAGTATTTT.

The rearrangement joins TRBV11-2 to TRBJ1-6, with D possibly matching TRBD1 (6 bases). The V end was cut by 5 bases, the J end by 5 bases, with 13 bases between. The CDR3 has 15 residues. Germline V CDR1 and CDR2: SGHAT, FQNNGV. In nucleotides, the CDR3 is TGTGCCAGCAGCCCGCGCAGGGGTGATAATTCACCCCTCCACTTT. It encodes CASSPRRGDNSPLHF.

This clone came up once. V gene TRBV10-3 combines with J gene TRBJ2-7; weak D call: TRBD2 (5 bases). V shed 8 bases and J shed 2 bases, with 13 bases lying between them. Germline lookup yields CDR1 ENHRY and CDR2 SYGVKD. There are 13 residues in the CDR3. As DNA, the CDR3 is TGTGCCATCGGTCTAGCTGGAGCCTACGAGCAGTACTTC. Its translation is CAIGLAGAYEQYF.

The genes are TRBV10-3 and TRBJ2-1; perhaps TRBD2 as D (5 bases). V lost 7 bases, J lost 5 bases, and 12 bases lay in between. Germline V lookup: CDR1 ENHRY, CDR2 SYGVKD. The CDR3 runs 13 residues. The CDR3 protein is CAINGVTNNEQFF. DNA for the CDR3: TGTGCCATCAACGGGGTAACTAACAATGAGCAGTTCTTC.

This clone was seen more than once but under ten times. V is TRBV6-1 and J is TRBJ1-5; the D gene is possibly TRBD1 (5 bases). CDR1 MNHNS and CDR2 SASEGT come from the germline V gene. CDR3 length: 17 amino acids. Trimming pared 1 base from V and 0 bases from J, leaving 13 bases between. In nucleotides, the CDR3 is TGTGCCAGCAGTGAAGGGTGGGGGGGGTATAGCAATCAGCCCCAGCATTTT. It translates to CASSEGWGGYSNQPQHF.

V gene TRBV28 combines with J gene TRBJ2-5; TRBD1 matches at 8 bases. With 5 bases clipped from V and 2 bases from J, the junction kept 10 bases outside the gene matches. CDR1 is MDHEN and CDR2 is SYDVKM in the germline V gene. The CDR3 length is 16 residues. The chain's CDR3 is CASSTRTGRRQETQYF. The CDR3 coding sequence is TGTGCCAGCAGTACTCGGACAGGGAGGAGGCAAGAGACCCAGTACTTC.

The chain couples TRBV28 to TRBJ1-1, with D perhaps matching TRBD1 (5 bases). This CDR3 comprises 11 residues. V was cut by 5 bases and J by 13 bases, with 14 bases left in between. Germline-derived CDR1 and CDR2 are MDHEN and SYDVKM. This chain's CDR3 is CASSGERGGFF. DNA of the CDR3: TGTGCCAGCAGTGGGGAGAGGGGAGGTTTCTTT.

V gene TRBV4-1 combines with J gene TRBJ2-3, with a weak D call TRBD2 (5 bases). Germline CDR1 reads MGHRA; CDR2 reads YSYEKL. Trimming pared 3 bases from V and 1 base from J, leaving 14 bases between. The CDR3 has 16 amino acids. The CDR3 loop is CASSHHDGSGTDTQYF. In DNA, the CDR3 is TGCGCCAGCAGCCACCACGATGGTAGCGGCACAGATACGCAGTATTTT.

This clone has just one count. J is TRBJ2-7 and V is TRBV6-5; TRBD1 is a possible D gene (5 bases). V was shortened by 0 bases and J by 2 bases, with 8 bases between the two germline ends. The CDR3 is made up of 14 amino acids. Germline V CDR1 and CDR2: MNHEY, SVGAGI. The CDR3 region is CASSYSEGAYEQYF. Here the CDR3 DNA reads TGTGCCAGCAGTTACTCTGAAGGGGCCTACGAGCAGTACTTC.

This clone turned up a few times. The V gene is TRBV5-6, the J gene TRBJ2-7; 13 bases agree with TRBD2. The CDR3 loop spans 15 amino acids. Germline CDR1 reads SGHDT; CDR2 reads YYEEEE. V lost 4 bases and J lost 3; bases outside the gene matches: 4. The CDR3 reads CASSPGLAGSYEQYF. The CDR3 nucleotides read TGTGCCAGCAGCCCGGGACTAGCGGGAAGCTACGAGCAGTACTTC.

The chain recombines TRBV6-1 with TRBJ2-5, with D unresolved. Germline loops: CDR1 MNHNS, CDR2 SASEGT. Trimming stripped 3 bases from V and 9 bases from J, with 14 bases between. This CDR3 contains 13 residues. The CDR3 reads CASSDFTAEAQYF. The CDR3 region has the DNA TGTGCCAGCAGTGATTTTACCGCCGAGGCCCAGTACTTC.

This clone was observed once. This chain links TRBV28 with TRBJ2-7; 10 bases map to TRBD2. CDR1 MDHEN and CDR2 SYDVKM come from the germline V gene. This CDR3 has 15 residues. V shed 5 bases, J shed 3 bases, and the junction held 7 bases outside the gene matches. For the CDR3, the DNA is TGTGCCAGCAGTCCGGAGGGACTAGCGATCTACGAGCAGTACTTC. Residues: CASSPEGLAIYEQYF.

This clone was seen a handful of times. The rearrangement uses TRBV4-2 and TRBJ2-3, with TRBD1 matching 7 bases. Germline-derived CDR1 and CDR2 are LGHNA and YNFKEQ. The CDR3 loop spans 14 amino acids. V was pared by 4 bases and J by 5 bases, with 6 bases of the junction left unmatched. CDR3 in amino acids: CASSRLTGEDTQYF. For the CDR3, the DNA is TGTGCCAGCAGCCGCCTCACAGGGGAAGATACGCAGTATTTT.

The V call is TRBV27, the J call TRBJ2-5; possibly TRBD2 for D (5 bases). Germline CDR1 MNHEY, CDR2 SMNVEV (reference sequence). CDR3 length: 14 residues. V shed 0 bases and J shed 11 bases, with 16 bases lying between them. This CDR3 reads CASSLSPRAQEQYF. CDR3 coding DNA: TGTGCCAGCAGTTTATCCCCGAGGGCCCAGGAGCAGTACTTC.

The chain carries TRBV28 and TRBJ2-1; 8 positions match TRBD2. V was clipped by 6 bases and J by 6 bases; unmatched bases: 7. The CDR3 length is 14 residues. Germline loops: CDR1 MDHEN, CDR2 SYDVKM. CDR3 loop: CASSLGLVANEQFF. The CDR3 DNA is TGTGCCAGCAGCCTGGGACTAGTAGCCAATGAGCAGTTCTTC.

This clone was seen a few times. The genes are TRBV2 and TRBJ2-4; D may be TRBD2 (6 bases). This CDR3 contains 15 residues. V lost 1 base to trimming and J lost 1 base, with 8 bases between them. Per the germline V gene, CDR1 is SNHLY and CDR2 is FYNNEI. CDR3 coding DNA: TGTGCCAGCAGTGAAGAGGAGGGGGCCAAAAACATTCAGTACTTC. Its protein product is CASSEEEGAKNIQYF. The variable domain in full, with the rest retrieved from reference TRBV2 and TRBJ2-4, is EPEVTQTPSHQVTQMGQEVILRCVPISNHLYFYWYRQILGQKVEFLVSFYNNEISEKSEIFDDQFSVERPDGSNFTLKIRSTKLEDSAMYFCASSEEEGAKNIQYFGAGTRLSVL.

V usage is TRBV7-8 and J usage is TRBJ2-1; tentatively, D is TRBD2 (6 bases). V dropped 2 bases and J dropped 10 bases, with 18 bases sitting between them. The CDR3 spans 15 residues. CDR1 is SGHVS, CDR2 FQNEAQ, per germline. CDR3 sequence (DNA): TGTGCCAGCAGCTTACCAGGGACTCGGGATCGGGAGCAGTTCTTC. Protein product: CASSLPGTRDREQFF.

The rearrangement uses TRBV5-1 and TRBJ1-1; TRBD1 matches at 7 bases. This CDR3 has 17 amino acids. V lost 4 bases and J lost 2; bases outside the gene matches: 14. Germline V gene sequence: CDR1 SGHRS, CDR2 YFSETQ. CDR3 protein: CASSPGTVNIPNTEAFF. The CDR3 DNA sequence: TGCGCCAGCAGCCCGGGGACAGTTAACATCCCCAACACTGAAGCTTTCTTT.